This paragraph reports one T cell receptor beta chain. Its antigen is unidentified. TCRdb's copy holds only in-frame clones and misses some; the assay was immunoSEQ multiplex PCR. Of 170,000 or so clones in the sample, approximately 90% are singletons; the top ten hold approximately 2.8%. The entry originates in a study of T cell responses to AZD1222 COVID-19 vaccine. Findings and caveats of the study: Repertoire samples came only from after the peak T cell response. There were vaccine-associated CD4 TCRs across spike, dominant at 160-218 and 743-854. Females outnumbered males among donors, who were mostly white British; clonal diversity was possibly underestimated. Baseline serology detected seropositivity in only six AZD1222 recipients.

Trimming shortened V by 6 bases and J by 5 bases, and 8 bases separated the two germline ends. Germline V CDR1 and CDR2: SGHTS, YDEGEE. CDR3 length: 11 residues. The J gene is TRBJ2-5, the V gene TRBV5-8; D gene unclear. The source material was peripheral blood, sampled on day 0 of AZD1222 vaccination. The receptor was derived from an adult in good health. CDR3 sequence reads: CASTLGETQYF. The CDR3 coding sequence is TGTGCCAGCACCCTAGGGGAGACCCAGTACTTC. Full variable domain (remainder filled in from reference TRBV5-8 and TRBJ2-5): EAGVTQSPTHLIKTRGQQATLRCSPISGHTSVYWYQQALGLGLQFLLWYDEGEERNRGNFPPRFSGRQFPNYSSELNVNALELEDSALYLCASTLGETQYFGPGTRLLVL.